A single sample is the source of the 8 T cell receptor beta chains below, sequenced in a study of OX40 agonist ivuxolimab in advanced cancers. Here immunoSEQ multiplex PCR was the method, and the copy in TCRdb shows in-frame clones only, minus some. The sample includes tens of thousands of clones, 85% to 95% of them seen just once. The sequenced sample was CD4+ or CD8+ T cells sorted from blood, obtained in a trial of the OX40 agonist ivuxolimab. All receptors derive from an adult with an advanced solid tumor such as melanoma, head and neck, liver or kidney cancer.

V is TRBV28 and J is TRBJ2-1; TRBD2 might be the D (5 bases). Germline CDR1 is MDHEN and CDR2 is SYDVKM. This CDR3 comprises 13 residues. V lost 2 bases and J lost 12, with 14 bases in between. CDR3 sequence: CASSLRGILVQFF. The CDR3, as DNA: TGTGCCAGCAGTTTACGGGGTATCCTAGTGCAGTTCTTC.

The chain employs TRBV13 and TRBJ2-2; 9 bases agree with TRBD1. This CDR3 comprises 14 residues. Germline-derived CDR1 and CDR2 are PRHDT and FYEKMQ (reference sequence). V gave up 5 bases and J gave up 6 bases; unmatched junction bases: 4. This CDR3 is CASSITGGSGELFF. The CDR3 DNA is TGTGCCAGCAGCATCACAGGGGGCTCCGGGGAGCTGTTTTTT. Full variable domain (missing parts from reference TRBV13 and TRBJ2-2): AAGVIQSPRHLIKEKRETATLKCYPIPRHDTVYWYQQGPGQDPQFLISFYEKMQSDKGSIPDRFSAQQFSDYHSELNMSSLELGDSALYFCASSITGGSGELFFGEGSRLTVL.

This clone has only one observation. The chain is built from TRBV7-9 and TRBJ2-1, with D hard to call. Germline CDR1 reads SEHNR; CDR2 reads FQNEAQ (reference sequence). The V end was cut by 1 base, the J end by 0 bases, with 4 bases between. The CDR3 totals 14 residues. The CDR3 spells CASSLDLSYNEQFF. CDR3 in DNA: TGTGCCAGCAGCTTAGACCTCTCCTACAATGAGCAGTTCTTC. Looking up the rest from reference TRBV7-9 and TRBJ2-1 gives the full variable domain: DTGVSQNPRHKITKRGQNVTFRCDPISEHNRLYWYRQTLGQGPEFLTYFQNEAQLEKSRLLSDRFSAERPKGSFSTLEIQRTEQGDSAMYLCASSLDLSYNEQFFGPGTRLTVL.

The chain carries TRBV5-4 and TRBJ2-7; 8 bases are shared with TRBD1. The V and J ends lost 4 bases and 7 bases, in that order; junction bases with no gene match: 4. The CDR3 is 12 amino acids. Germline lookup yields CDR1 SGHNT and CDR2 YYREEE (reference sequence). The CDR3 spells CASSPDRAEQYF. In DNA form, the CDR3 reads TGTGCCAGCAGCCCGGACAGGGCTGAGCAGTACTTC.

V and J are TRBV10-3 and TRBJ1-3, with 8 nucleotides matching TRBD1. V was pared by 2 bases and J by 0 bases, with 6 bases of the junction left unmatched. CDR3 length: 17 amino acids. Per the germline V gene, CDR1 is ENHRY and CDR2 is SYGVKD. CDR3 protein: CAISEGTGLSSGNTIYF. The CDR3 bases are TGTGCCATCAGTGAGGGGACAGGTTTGAGCTCTGGAAACACCATATATTTT.

Here the CDR3 DNA reads TGCGCCAGCAGCTCCGGGACAGGGCTGTTGGCAGATACGCAGTATTTT. Translation gives CASSSGTGLLADTQYF. This chain uses TRBV5-1 with TRBJ2-3; TRBD1 matches 9 bases. CDR3 size: 16 residues. The V and J ends lost 3 bases and 4 bases, in that order; junction bases with no gene match: 9. Germline CDR1 is SGHRS and CDR2 is YFSETQ. The full variable domain, its missing parts supplied by reference TRBV5-1 and TRBJ2-3, is KAGVTQTPRYLIKTRGQQVTLSCSPISGHRSVSWYQQTPGQGLQFLFEYFSETQRNKGNFPGRFSGRQFSNSRSEMNVSTLELGDSALYLCASSSGTGLLADTQYFGPGTRLTVL.

The chain combines TRBV9 with TRBJ1-4; tentatively, D is TRBD1 (6 bases). V dropped 0 bases and J dropped 8 bases, with 14 bases sitting between them. This CDR3 has 15 residues. Germline V gene sequence: CDR1 SGDLS, CDR2 YYNGEE. The CDR3 loop is CASSVGGAGLEKLFF. In DNA form, the CDR3 reads TGTGCCAGCAGCGTAGGGGGGGCCGGTTTAGAAAAACTGTTTTTT.

The V and J genes are TRBV19 and TRBJ1-5; D is unclear. CDR1 is LNHDA and CDR2 is SQIVND in the germline V gene (reference sequence). There are 14 residues in the CDR3. V lost 3 bases and J lost 4, with 10 bases in between. The CDR3 DNA reads TGTGCCAGTAGTATTTTAACAGTGAATCAGCCCCAGCATTTT. Protein product: CASSILTVNQPQHF.